The next 16 T cell receptor beta chains were all read from a single sample in a study of shared clonotypes between healthy human individuals. Profiled with immunoSEQ multiplex PCR; TCRdb holds only in-frame clones, not every one. Of over 95,000 clones listed, around 68% were seen once; the top ten hold roughly 24%. The sample was memory CD8+ T cells sorted from blood. Subset specified: CD45RO+ cells pooled with CCR7-negative TemRA cells. Receptor source: a woman under 40 in good health.

CDR3 DNA sequence: TGTGCCAGCAGCTTGGAGGGACAGGAGCAGTACTTC. Translated: CASSLEGQEQYF. The chain joins TRBV5-8 to TRBJ2-7, with 7 bases fitting TRBD1. This CDR3 has 12 residues. The J segment lost 7 bases and the V segment lost 0 bases, leaving 1 base of the junction unmatched. The germline V gene has CDR1 SGHTS and CDR2 YDEGEE. The full variable domain, rest sourced from reference TRBV5-8 and TRBJ2-7, is EAGVTQSPTHLIKTRGQQATLRCSPISGHTSVYWYQQALGLGLQFLLWYDEGEERNRGNFPPRFSGRQFPNYSSELNVNALELEDSALYLCASSLEGQEQYFGPGTRLTVT.

V is TRBV4-1 and J is TRBJ2-7; a weak D match, TRBD1 (6 bases). CDR3 size: 16 residues. In germline, CDR1 is MGHRA, CDR2 YSYEKL. The ends were cut back, 0 bases at V and 0 bases at J, with 12 bases in the middle. The CDR3 nucleotides are TGCGCCAGCAGCCAAGAACCGGGACACCCCTCCTACGAGCAGTACTTC. Residues: CASSQEPGHPSYEQYF.

This chain connects TRBV19 to TRBJ2-7; 9 nucleotides match TRBD2. V was clipped by 6 bases and J by 3 bases; unmatched bases: 6. CDR3 size: 14 residues. Per the germline V gene, CDR1 is LNHDA and CDR2 is SQIVND (reference sequence). DNA of the CDR3: TGTGCCAGTAGCTTAGCGGGAGCCTTCTACGAGCAGTACTTC. This sequence encodes CASSLAGAFYEQYF. The full variable domain, its missing parts supplied by reference TRBV19 and TRBJ2-7, is DGGITQSPKYLFRKEGQNVTLSCEQNLNHDAMYWYRQDPGQGLRLIYYSQIVNDFQKGDIAEGYSVSREKKESFPLTVTSAQKNPTAFYLCASSLAGAFYEQYFGPGTRLTVT.

This chain links TRBV11-2 with TRBJ1-1; D not certain. Germline loops: CDR1 SGHAT, CDR2 FQNNGV. There are 12 residues in the CDR3. Trimming left V 0 bases short and J 4 bases short, with 3 bases between. The DNA of the CDR3 is TGTGCCAGCAGCTTAGAGATCACTGAAGCTTTCTTT. Its protein product is CASSLEITEAFF.

The chain is built from TRBV4-2 and TRBJ2-1, with D possibly TRBD2 on 6 matching bases. This CDR3 is 14 amino acids long. V was pared by 1 base and J by 8 bases, with 12 bases between. Germline lookup yields CDR1 LGHNA and CDR2 YNFKEQ. The CDR3 protein is CASSQGGVVYEQFF. CDR3 nucleotides: TGTGCCAGCAGCCAAGGCGGGGTGGTCTATGAGCAGTTCTTC.

By its share, this clone is medium-sized. The chain recombines TRBV6-4 with TRBJ2-6, with D tentatively TRBD1 (6 bases). Germline V gene lookup returns CDR1 MRHNA and CDR2 SNTAGT. Trimming left V 7 bases short and J 0 bases short, with 13 bases between. The length of the CDR3 is 16 residues. The CDR3 sequence: CASKDSESSGANVLTF. The CDR3 coding sequence is TGTGCCAGCAAGGACAGCGAAAGCTCTGGGGCCAACGTCCTGACTTTC.

This chain connects TRBV5-6 to TRBJ1-2; no clear D. CDR1 and CDR2 (germline): SGHDT, YYEEEE. This CDR3 spans 14 amino acids. Trimming took 2 bases from V and 1 from J, leaving 9 bases between them. The CDR3, as DNA: TGTGCCAGCAGCTTCCGACTGATTAACTATGGCTACACCTTC. Residues: CASSFRLINYGYTF.

CDR3 protein: CASSPAGTSASSTDTQYF. Written as DNA, the CDR3 is TGCGCCAGCAGCCCGGCCGGGACTAGCGCTTCTAGCACAGATACGCAGTATTTT. The rearrangement links TRBV4-1 to TRBJ2-3; TRBD2 agrees at 10 bases. In germline, CDR1 is MGHRA, CDR2 YSYEKL. V lost 4 bases, J lost 0 bases, and 10 bases stayed unmatched. The CDR3 has 18 amino acids.

The chain links TRBV11-2 to TRBJ2-5; TRBD2 matches 9 bases. The CDR3 loop spans 15 amino acids. Germline V CDR1 and CDR2: SGHAT, FQNNGV. With V trimmed by 3 bases and J by 5 bases, 7 bases remained unmatched. The CDR3 spells CASSFLREGQETQYF. CDR3 bases: TGTGCCAGCAGCTTCCTGCGGGAGGGCCAGGAGACCCAGTACTTC.

CDR3 coding DNA: TGTGCCAGCAGCCCCTTTAGAGGGGTTGGCTACACCTTC. This codes for CASSPFRGVGYTF. The chain links TRBV6-6 to TRBJ1-2; TRBD1 is a possible D gene (5 bases). The germline V and J ends were trimmed by 6 bases and 7 bases, with 15 bases remaining between them. This CDR3 region has 13 residues. The germline V gene encodes CDR1 MNHNY and CDR2 SVGAGI (reference sequence).

With regard to this clone: A much larger clone lies a single base off, so this may be a read error. CDR3 coding DNA: TGTGCCAGCACCGGGACAGGGGCGTTCTCAAGCAATCAGCTCCAGCATTTT. Translated: CASTGTGAFSSNQLQHF. This chain uses TRBV27 with TRBJ1-5; 10 nucleotides align to TRBD1. The CDR3 is made up of 17 amino acids. Looked up from germline, CDR1 is MNHEY and CDR2 is SMNVEV (reference sequence).

The chain recombines TRBV10-3 with TRBJ2-3, with TRBD2 matching 10 bases. Germline-derived CDR1 and CDR2 are ENHRY and SYGVKD. CDR3 length equals 21 residues. J was trimmed by 6 bases and V by 2 bases; bases with no gene match: 23. CDR3 nucleotide sequence: TGTGCCATCAGTGAGCCCCGGAGAGGGCTAGCGGGAGCTGCGGGACACGATACGCAGTATTTT. Its translation is CAISEPRRGLAGAAGHDTQYF.

V and J are TRBV5-8 and TRBJ2-1, with 9 nucleotides matching TRBD2. Trimming at V came to 5 bases and at J to 7 bases, leaving 16 bases not matched to a gene. Germline V gene lookup returns CDR1 SGHTS and CDR2 YDEGEE. This CDR3 is built from 17 residues. CDR3 DNA sequence: TGTGCCAGCAGGGATACACTAGCGGGCGAGGTTTTAAATGAGCAGTTCTTC. It specifies CASRDTLAGEVLNEQFF.

Judged by abundance, this clone is medium-sized (0.01 to 0.1%). The V call is TRBV14, the J call TRBJ1-1; D gene ambiguous. CDR3 size: 13 residues. Germline V lookup: CDR1 SGHDN, CDR2 FVKESK. Deletions cut 3 bases from V and 3 bases from J, with 8 bases between. The CDR3: CASSHGWDTEAFF. Here the CDR3 DNA reads TGTGCCAGCAGCCACGGATGGGACACTGAAGCTTTCTTT.

The rearrangement uses TRBV28 and TRBJ1-5, with D possibly being TRBD1 (5 bases). V was cut by 3 bases and J by 0 bases, with 9 bases left in between. CDR1 and CDR2 (germline): MDHEN, SYDVKM. CDR3 length equals 15 residues. DNA of the CDR3: TGTGCCAGCAGTTTCCCCGGGGCTAGCAATCAGCCCCAGCATTTT. The encoded protein is CASSFPGASNQPQHF.

At least ten counts were recorded for this clone. The V call is TRBV23-1, the J call TRBJ1-1, with 7 bases matching TRBD1. TRBV23-1 is assigned to the ORF class and has an uncertain function. V lost 0 bases, J lost 5 bases, and 9 bases stayed unmatched. This CDR3 spans 16 amino acids. The DNA for the CDR3 is TGCGCCAGCAGTCAATCCCCTAAACAGGGGAGAACTGAAGCTTTCTTT. Its protein product is CASSQSPKQGRTEAFF.